The clone carrying this TCR beta chain showed up many times. TCRdb redid the calling of the multiplex PCR reads with MiXCR, one entry per CDR3 protein. In the table there are approximately 100,000 distinct CDR3 sequences, about 29% of which are singletons. The CDR3 loop spans 14 amino acids. Per germline, CDR1 SGHTA and CDR2 FQGTGA. V gave up 2 bases and J gave up 1 base, with 7 bases separating them. The sample is drawn from a study of breast tumors, draining lymph nodes, adjacent tissues. Samples came from axillary lymph nodes draining the breast cancer. The V gene is TRBV7-3, the J gene TRBJ2-3; D gene ambiguous. The sequence derives from a female donor with breast cancer. Some clones in this sample may be carry-over from other donors' samples. Sample: axillary lymph node tissue. CDR3 residues: CASSLEFRTDTQYF. Written as DNA, the CDR3 is TGTGCCAGCAGCTTAGAATTTCGCACAGATACGCAGTATTTT.